This TCR beta chain was captured by sequencing in a study of blood T cell repertoires in COVID-19. Across the study: T cells, B-cell-depleted T cells, or PBMCs provided the cDNA or gDNA that served as material.

The study recruited people aged about 18 to 90 years across about two dozen US areas. In regard to this clone: This sample also contains other DNA sequences that code for the same CDR3.

The length of the CDR3 is 12 residues. Germline V lookup: CDR1 LNHDA, CDR2 SQIVND (reference sequence). J lost 8 bases, V lost 6 bases, and 2 bases had no gene match. In the original workflow: Cell counts per sample came from amplifying reference gene primers. The protocol was immunoSEQ multiplex PCR, while the TCRdb copy is restricted to in-frame clones and leaves out a portion. That table gives V, J and clone size, and the DNA gave D and trimming. The sample includes about 270,000 clones, around nine tenths of them seen just once. This receptor was identified in a young woman who had recovered from COVID-19. The rearrangement links TRBV19 to TRBJ1-4; 8 bases match TRBD1. Input material: PBMCs or T cells enriched from blood (not recorded which). CDR3 sequence reads: CASSRDREKLFF. DNA for the CDR3: TGTGCCAGTAGCAGGGACAGGGAAAAACTGTTTTTT.